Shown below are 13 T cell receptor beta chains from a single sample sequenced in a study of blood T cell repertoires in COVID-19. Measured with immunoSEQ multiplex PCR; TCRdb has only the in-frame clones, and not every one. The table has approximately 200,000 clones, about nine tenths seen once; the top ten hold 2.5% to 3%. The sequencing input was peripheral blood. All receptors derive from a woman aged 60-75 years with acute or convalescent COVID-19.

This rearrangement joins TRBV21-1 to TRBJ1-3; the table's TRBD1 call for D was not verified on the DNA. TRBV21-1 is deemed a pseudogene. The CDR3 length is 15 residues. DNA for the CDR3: TGTGCCAGCAGCAACAGGGGAAAGGGTGGAAACACCATATATTTT. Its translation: CASSNRGKGGNTIYF.

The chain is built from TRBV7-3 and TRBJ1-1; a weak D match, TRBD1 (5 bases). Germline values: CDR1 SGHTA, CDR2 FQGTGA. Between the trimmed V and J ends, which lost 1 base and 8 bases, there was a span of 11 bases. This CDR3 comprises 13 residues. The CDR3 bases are TGTGCCAGCAGCTTAATTCCGGGGGTCGAAGCTTTCTTT. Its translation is CASSLIPGVEAFF. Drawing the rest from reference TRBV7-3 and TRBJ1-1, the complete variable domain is GAGVSQTPSNKVTEKGKYVELRCDPISGHTALYWYRQSLGQGPEFLIYFQGTGAADDSGLPNDRFFAVRPEGSVSTLKIQRTERGDSAVYLCASSLIPGVEAFFGQGTRLTVV.

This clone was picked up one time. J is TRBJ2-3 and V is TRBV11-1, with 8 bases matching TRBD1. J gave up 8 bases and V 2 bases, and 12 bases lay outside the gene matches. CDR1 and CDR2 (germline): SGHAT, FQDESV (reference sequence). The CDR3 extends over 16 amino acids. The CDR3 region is CASSLLGTGQTGTQYF. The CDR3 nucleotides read TGTGCCAGCAGCTTACTAGGGACAGGCCAGACCGGTACGCAGTATTTT. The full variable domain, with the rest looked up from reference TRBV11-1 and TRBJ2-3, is EAEVAQSPRYKITEKSQAVAFWCDPISGHATLYWYRQILGQGPELLVQFQDESVVDDSQLPKDRFSAERLKGVDSTLKIQPAELGDSAMYLCASSLLGTGQTGTQYFGPGTRLTVL.

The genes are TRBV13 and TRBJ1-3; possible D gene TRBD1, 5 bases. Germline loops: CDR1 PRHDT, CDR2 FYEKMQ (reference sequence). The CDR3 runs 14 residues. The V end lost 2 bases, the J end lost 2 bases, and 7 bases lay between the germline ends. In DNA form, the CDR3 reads TGTGCCAGCAGCTTATCCAGGGCTGGAAACACCATATATTTT. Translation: CASSLSRAGNTIYF.

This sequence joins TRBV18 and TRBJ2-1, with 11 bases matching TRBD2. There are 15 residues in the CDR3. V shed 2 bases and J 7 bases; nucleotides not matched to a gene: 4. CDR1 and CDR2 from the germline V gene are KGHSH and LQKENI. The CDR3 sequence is CASSPGTSGQNEQFF. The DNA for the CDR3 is TGTGCCAGCTCACCAGGGACTAGCGGTCAGAATGAGCAGTTCTTC.

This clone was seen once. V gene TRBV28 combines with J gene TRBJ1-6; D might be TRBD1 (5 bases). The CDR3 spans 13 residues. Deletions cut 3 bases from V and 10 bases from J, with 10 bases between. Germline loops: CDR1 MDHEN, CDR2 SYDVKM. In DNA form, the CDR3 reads TGTGCCAGCAGTTTTCGGGGGAACTCACCCCTCCACTTT. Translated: CASSFRGNSPLHF.

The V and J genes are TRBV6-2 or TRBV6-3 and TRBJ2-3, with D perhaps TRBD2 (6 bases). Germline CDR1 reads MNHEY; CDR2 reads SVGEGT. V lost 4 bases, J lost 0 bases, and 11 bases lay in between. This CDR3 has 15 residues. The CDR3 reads CASSSSGTSTDTQYF. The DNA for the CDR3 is TGTGCCAGCAGTTCTTCCGGGACTAGCACAGATACGCAGTATTTT.

CDR3 amino acids: CASSLGPTGDQPQHF. The CDR3, as DNA: TGTGCCAGCAGCCTAGGGCCGACAGGGGATCAGCCCCAGCATTTT. The genes are TRBV28 and TRBJ1-5; TRBD1 agrees at 8 bases. CDR1 and CDR2 (germline): MDHEN, SYDVKM. The length of the CDR3 is 15 residues. V was pared by 6 bases and J by 5 bases, with 9 bases of the junction left unmatched.

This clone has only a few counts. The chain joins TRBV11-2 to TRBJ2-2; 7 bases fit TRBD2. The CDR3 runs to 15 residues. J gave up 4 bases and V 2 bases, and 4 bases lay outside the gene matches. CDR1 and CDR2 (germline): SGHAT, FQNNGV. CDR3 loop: CASSLLGGSTGELFF. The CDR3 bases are TGTGCCAGCAGCTTACTGGGAGGGAGCACCGGGGAGCTGTTTTTT.

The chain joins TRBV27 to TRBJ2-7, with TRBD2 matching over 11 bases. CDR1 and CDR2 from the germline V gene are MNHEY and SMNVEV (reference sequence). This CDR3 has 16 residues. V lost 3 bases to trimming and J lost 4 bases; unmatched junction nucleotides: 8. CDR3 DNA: TGTGCCAGCAGTTTCCCACGCGCTAGCGGGGGGTACGAGCAGTACTTC. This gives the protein CASSFPRASGGYEQYF.

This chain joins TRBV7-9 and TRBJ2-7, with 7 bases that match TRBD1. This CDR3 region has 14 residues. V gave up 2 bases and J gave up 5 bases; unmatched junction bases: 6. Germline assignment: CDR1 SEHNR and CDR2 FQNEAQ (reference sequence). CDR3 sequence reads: CASSLTQGRDEQYF. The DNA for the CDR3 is TGTGCCAGCAGCTTAACACAGGGGAGAGACGAGCAGTACTTC.

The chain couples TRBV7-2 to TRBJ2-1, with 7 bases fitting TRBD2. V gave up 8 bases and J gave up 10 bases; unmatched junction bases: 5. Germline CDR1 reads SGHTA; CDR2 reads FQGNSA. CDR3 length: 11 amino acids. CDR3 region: CASPAGTEQFF. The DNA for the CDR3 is TGTGCCAGCCCAGCGGGGACCGAGCAGTTCTTC. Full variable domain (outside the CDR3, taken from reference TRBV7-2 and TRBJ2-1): GAGVSQSPSNKVTEKGKDVELRCDPISGHTALYWYRQSLGQGLEFLIYFQGNSAPDKSGLPSDRFSAERTGGSVSTLTIQRTQQEDSAVYLCASPAGTEQFFGPGTRLTVL.

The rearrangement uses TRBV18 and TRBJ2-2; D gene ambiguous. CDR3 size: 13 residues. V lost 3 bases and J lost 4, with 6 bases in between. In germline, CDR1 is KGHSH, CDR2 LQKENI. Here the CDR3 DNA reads TGTGCCAGCTCACCTGACACCACCGGGGAGCTGTTTTTT. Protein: CASSPDTTGELFF.